This T cell receptor (beta chain) was documented in a study of cytomegalovirus exposure and HLA in healthy donors. Study background: Approximately 83 million unique TCRs from HLA-typed donors were held in an early data release.

Healthy donors of bone marrow made up the group. With regard to this clone: Its cognate antigen is unknown.

Regarding the study as a whole: TCR beta chains numbering some 160 were designated cytomegalovirus-associated. About 87% or about 30% of the time was how often most TCR beta V segments were productive, according to an earlier analysis.

With 4 bases removed from V and 1 base from J, the gap between germline ends came to 7 bases. The V gene's germline CDR1 is SNHLY and CDR2 FYNNEI. The CDR3 is 13 amino acids. The primer mix had 60 Vbeta and 13 Jbeta primers. TCRdb's table, derived via immunoSEQ multiplex PCR, lists solely in-frame clones and lacks some. The data hold around 160,000 clones, with 75% to 90% observed a single time. Sequencing was done on a sample of PBMCs. The sequence derives from a human donor in good health. The rearrangement uses TRBV2 and TRBJ1-1, with no clear D. The CDR3 here is CASSGHPNTEAFF. The CDR3 DNA follows: TGTGCCAGCAGTGGACACCCGAACACTGAAGCTTTCTTT.